This T cell receptor (beta chain) was recovered during a study of response to subunit inactivated influenza vaccine. Each CDR3 protein gets one entry after TCRdb re-called the RT-PCR reads with MiXCR. The repertoire includes some 540,000 distinct CDR3 sequences, roughly 25% of them detected once, and 2.8% sits in the top ten. The CDR3 has 14 residues. Germline V gene data show CDR1 as DFQATT and CDR2 as SNEGSKA (reference sequence). The V and J ends lost 3 bases and 7 bases respectively, with 16 bases between them. Another study also made use of these data, one on T cells expressing NK-cell markers. That source adds: Scientists made TCR beta cDNA using 5'RACE template switching with UMIs. Cells sorted as CD3+CD56+NKG2C+, CD3+CD56+NKG2C- and CD3+CD56-NKG2C+ T cells supplied the TCR beta repertoires. Of the CD8+ T cells in six donors, 1.0-7.0% belonged to dominant NKG2C+ clonotypes. Topping the CD3+CD56-NKG2C+ fraction as well were these clonotypes, in a few donors.

This receptor was identified in a man in his fifties who received an inactivated influenza vaccine. Here the sequenced sample was CD4+ T cells sorted from PBMCs, taken 12 days after vaccination. The gene calls are TRBV20-1 and TRBJ2-1; D is uncertain. The DNA of the CDR3 is TGCAGTGCTAGTCCTGCGATTCGAGTAAATGAGCAGTTCTTC. It codes for CSASPAIRVNEQFF.